The entry below gives a single T cell receptor beta chain sequence along with its context. The antigen it binds to is not known. Base qualities are missing; no much larger clone stands one base away. The data derive from a study of blood T cell repertoires in COVID-19 (dated by TCRdb to about 2020). Broadly, across the study: Collaborator samples came from the United States, Italy and Spain and covered acute and convalescent phases of COVID-19. Where available, HLA class I and class II types were obtained from metadata supplied by the sample provider rather than from assay-based typing. Samples were obtained from the ongoing ImmuneRACE study (first 160 participants) and from some 1,200 subjects provided by 6 global collaborators. The repertoires were made available in a free public database intended to serve as a resource for research on the immune response to SARS-CoV-2. The dataset comprised deeply sampled blood TCRbeta repertoires from subjects exposed to, actively infected with, or recovered from COVID-19. Sample metadata almost always included a de-identified subject ID, COVID-19 status, age in years and sex. The prospective study material was composed of cDNA or gDNA derived from T cells, B-cell-depleted T cells, or PBMCs.

TCRbeta CDR3 regions were amplified from genomic DNA using the immunoSEQ Assay, a bias-controlled multiplex PCR. As for how the authors treated the data: Nucleated cell counts per sample were estimated from amplification of reference gene primers within the assay. To quantify the absolute abundance of each unique TCRbeta CDR3 rearrangement, sequence reads were collapsed and filtered. Productive Simpson clonality was computed per sample as the square root of Simpson's diversity index over productive rearrangements. In TCRdb, the immuneACCESS table is reduced to in-frame sequences with V and J assigned. These tables do not hold every clone; where another copy was compared, an unresolved V gene accounts for under half, and the others remain unexplained. V and J calls and clone size are as listed in that table; D and trimming were resolved from the DNA. The sample records roughly 200,000 clones, 88% of which are singletons. In total, the top ten clones hold 3.5% to 4.5% of the sample.

The collaborating institutions used their own protocols to collect whole blood in K2EDTA tubes. For TCRbeta analysis, collaborator samples were shipped as frozen whole blood, as isolated PBMCs, or as DNA extracted from either sample type. General findings and caveats noted by the study authors: The amount of clinical and demographic metadata varied by source and participant and was provided uncurated.

The germline V gene gives CDR1 as SNHLY and CDR2 as FYNNEI. At the junction V is shortened by 4 bases and J by 4 bases, with 10 bases in between. The CDR3 runs 13 residues from the cysteine to the phenylalanine. Only the CDR3 DNA is retained, 39 bases long and in frame from the first base. Sequencing was carried out using peripheral blood. The chain was built from TRBV2 and TRBJ1-1; the D gene is perhaps TRBD1, on 5 matching bases. The source of this sequence is a woman between 25 and 40 years old with acute or convalescent COVID-19. The nucleotide sequence reads as follows: TGTGCCAGCAGTGTGGGGGGTGGCACTGAAGCTTTCTTT. Its protein is CASSVGGGTEAFF.